Below, 19 T cell receptor beta chains from the same sample are listed, as sequenced in a study of cytomegalovirus exposure and HLA in healthy donors (dated by TCRdb to about 2017). The library was produced with the immunoSEQ multiplex PCR assay. A mixture of 60 forward primers for TCR Vbeta segments and 13 reverse primers for TCR Jbeta segments was used in the multiplex PCR. In TCRdb, the immuneACCESS table is reduced to in-frame sequences with V and J assigned. These tables do not hold every clone; where another copy was compared, an unresolved V gene accounts for under half, and the others remain unexplained. Here the sample has around 80,000 clones; under 80% occur a single time. The ten largest make up almost 6% of the sample. The sample taken for sequencing was PBMCs. These TCRs come from a man aged 18-30 years in good health and CMV-seropositive.

Only a few counts were recorded for this clone. The chain couples TRBV7-3 to TRBJ2-5; TRBD2 is a possible D gene (5 bases). With 2 bases removed from V and 5 bases from J, the gap between germline ends came to 12 bases. The CDR3 is 14 amino acids. Germline loops: CDR1 SGHTA, CDR2 FQGTGA. This CDR3 is CASSLVRGHETQYF. For the CDR3, the DNA is TGTGCCAGCAGCTTAGTCCGAGGGCATGAGACCCAGTACTTC.

The J gene is TRBJ1-5, the V gene TRBV10-3, with no clear D. This CDR3 spans 14 amino acids. The germline V and J ends were trimmed by 4 bases and 0 bases, with 7 bases remaining between them. In germline, CDR1 is ENHRY, CDR2 SYGVKD. In DNA, the CDR3 is TGTGCCATCAGTGGCGGAATTAGCAATCAGCCCCAGCATTTT. It yields the protein CAISGGISNQPQHF.

The chain is built from TRBV7-3 and TRBJ2-1; 7 nucleotides match TRBD2. J lost 9 bases, V lost 11 bases, and 16 bases had no gene match. The CDR3 loop spans 14 amino acids. Germline V gives CDR1 SGHTA, CDR2 FQGTGA. The CDR3, as DNA: TGTGCCTCCCCCCCTAGCGGACTAAGGGGTGAGCAGTTCTTC. Its translation is CASPPSGLRGEQFF.

Only a few counts were recorded for this clone. The V call is TRBV18, the J call TRBJ2-5; TRBD2 aligns across 8 bases. Germline V CDR1 and CDR2: KGHSH, LQKENI. V lost 7 bases, J lost 2 bases, and 15 bases stayed unmatched. This CDR3 comprises 17 residues. The DNA for the CDR3 is TGTGCCAGCTTCAGCGGGAGTACCAGGGGCGAACAAGAGACCCAGTACTTC. Its protein is CASFSGSTRGEQETQYF. The full variable domain, completed using reference TRBV18 and TRBJ2-5, is NAGVMQNPRHLVRRRGQEARLRCSPMKGHSHVYWYRQLPEEGLKFMVYLQKENIIDESGMPKERFSAEFPKEGPSILRIQQVVRGDSAAYFCASFSGSTRGEQETQYFGPGTRLLVL.

The gene calls are TRBV6-5 and TRBJ2-5; tentative D call: TRBD1 (5 bases). Germline CDR1 and CDR2: MNHEY and SVGAGI. Trimming cost V 2 bases and J 5 bases, with 15 bases left between them. CDR3 length: 15 residues. The CDR3 nucleotides read TGTGCCAGCAGTTACGGGGCTTCCCCGGTGGAGACCCAGTACTTC. It codes for CASSYGASPVETQYF.

The chain combines TRBV7-9 with TRBJ2-7, with TRBD2 as a possible D gene (5 bases). Germline assignment: CDR1 SEHNR and CDR2 FQNEAQ (reference sequence). V lost 5 bases to trimming and J lost 0 bases, with 11 bases between them. The CDR3 covers 14 residues. The CDR3 DNA sequence: TGTGCCAGCAGCCGGACGGGGAGCTCCTACGAGCAGTACTTC. It specifies CASSRTGSSYEQYF.

The gene calls are TRBV5-1 and TRBJ2-7; D uncertain. CDR1 SGHRS and CDR2 YFSETQ come from the germline V gene. The CDR3 is 11 amino acids. Trimming shortened V by 1 base and J by 7 bases, and 6 bases separated the two germline ends. The CDR3 DNA follows: TGCGCCAGCAGCTTGTCCACAGAGCAGTACTTC. This codes for CASSLSTEQYF.

This chain connects TRBV10-2 to TRBJ2-4, with D unresolved. Trimming removed 2 bases from V and 5 bases from J, with 4 bases in between. Germline V gene lookup returns CDR1 WSHSY and CDR2 SAAADI. The CDR3 is made up of 12 amino acids. This chain's CDR3 is CASSEPENIQYF. CDR3 DNA: TGCGCCAGCAGTGAGCCCGAAAACATTCAGTACTTC.

This CDR3 is CASSVTGGLKTQYF. CDR3 coding DNA: TGTGCCAGCAGTGTGACAGGGGGCTTAAAGACCCAGTACTTC. The chain is built from TRBV28 and TRBJ2-5; 10 bases match TRBD1. J gave up 6 bases and V 5 bases, and 6 bases lay outside the gene matches. CDR1 is MDHEN and CDR2 is SYDVKM in the germline V gene. The CDR3 loop spans 14 amino acids.

The chain couples TRBV11-2 to TRBJ2-1; D not resolved. The length of the CDR3 is 11 residues. Trimming removed 1 base from V and 15 bases from J, with 10 bases in between. CDR1 is SGHAT, CDR2 FQNNGV, per germline. The chain's CDR3 is CASSLGRGRFF. The CDR3 nucleotides read TGTGCCAGCAGCTTAGGTCGTGGTAGGTTCTTC.

The J gene is TRBJ1-2, the V gene TRBV4-1; possible D gene TRBD1, 5 bases. The germline gives CDR1 MGHRA, CDR2 YSYEKL. The CDR3 is 15 residues long. Trimming took 3 bases from V and 4 from J, leaving 15 bases between them. The CDR3 DNA is TGCGCCAGCAGCCAGGAGGGGAGAGGACTCTATGGCTACACCTTC. The encoded protein is CASSQEGRGLYGYTF.

The V and J genes are TRBV11-2 and TRBJ2-2; D may be TRBD2 (5 bases). This CDR3 comprises 14 residues. CDR1 and CDR2 from the germline V gene are SGHAT and FQNNGV. Trimming removed 1 base from V and 6 bases from J, with 9 bases in between. CDR3 nucleotides: TGTGCCAGCAGCTTAGTGGCGGGTGCCGGGGAGCTGTTTTTT. It codes for CASSLVAGAGELFF.

The V call is TRBV5-4, the J call TRBJ2-7, with a possible D match to TRBD2 (7 bases). Trimming removed 4 bases at V and 5 bases at J, with 16 bases between. The CDR3 runs 14 residues. Germline V gives CDR1 SGHNT, CDR2 YYREEE (reference sequence). The chain's CDR3 is CASSHKGGAHEQYF. CDR3 bases: TGTGCCAGCAGCCACAAGGGGGGGGCCCACGAGCAGTACTTC.

V is TRBV7-2 and J is TRBJ1-1, with 10 positions matching TRBD1. V shed 0 bases, J shed 6 bases, and the junction held 4 bases outside the gene matches. Germline-derived CDR1 and CDR2 are SGHTA and FQGNSA. The CDR3 consists of 15 residues. CDR3 protein: CASSLAGQGVPEAFF. The CDR3 DNA reads TGTGCCAGCAGCTTAGCTGGACAGGGGGTCCCTGAAGCTTTCTTT.

The chain has TRBV21-1 and TRBJ2-3; the table gives TRBD2 as D, unverified against the DNA. TRBV21-1 is annotated as a pseudogene. The length of the CDR3 is 17 residues. The DNA for the CDR3 is TGTGCCAGCAGCAAAAGGACTAGCCTTCCCAGCACAGATACGCAGTATTTT. Amino acids: CASSKRTSLPSTDTQYF.

The chain has TRBV29-1 and TRBJ2-7; possibly TRBD1 for D (6 bases). The CDR3 is 13 amino acids. CDR1 is SQVTM, CDR2 ANQGSEA, per germline. Trimming took 3 bases from V and 0 from J, leaving 9 bases between them. The CDR3, as DNA: TGCAGCGTTGACTCAGGGGACTCCTACGAGCAGTACTTC. Translation: CSVDSGDSYEQYF.

The rearrangement uses TRBV10-3 and TRBJ1-2, with D hard to call. V was pared by 6 bases and J by 6 bases, with 11 bases between. The V gene's germline CDR1 is ENHRY and CDR2 SYGVKD. CDR3 length: 12 residues. The CDR3 DNA follows: TGTGCCATCAGAGAAGACTTCCATGGCTACACCTTC. Amino acids: CAIREDFHGYTF.

The chain employs TRBV14 and TRBJ1-1, with D possibly being TRBD1 (6 bases). This CDR3 spans 18 amino acids. Germline assignment: CDR1 SGHDN and CDR2 FVKESK. V was trimmed by 0 bases and J by 1 base, leaving 18 bases between them. The CDR3 loop reads CASSQELGGPGRNTEAFF. The CDR3 region has the DNA TGTGCCAGCAGCCAAGAATTAGGGGGTCCGGGGAGGAACACTGAAGCTTTCTTT.

J is TRBJ1-5 and V is TRBV18; 9 bases align to TRBD1. Germline V gene data show CDR1 as KGHSH and CDR2 as LQKENI. Trimming cost V 3 bases and J 3 bases; bases outside gene matches: 3. The CDR3 covers 15 residues. The CDR3 here is CASSPGQGNNQPQHF. The CDR3, as DNA: TGTGCCAGCTCACCCGGACAGGGGAACAATCAGCCCCAGCATTTT.